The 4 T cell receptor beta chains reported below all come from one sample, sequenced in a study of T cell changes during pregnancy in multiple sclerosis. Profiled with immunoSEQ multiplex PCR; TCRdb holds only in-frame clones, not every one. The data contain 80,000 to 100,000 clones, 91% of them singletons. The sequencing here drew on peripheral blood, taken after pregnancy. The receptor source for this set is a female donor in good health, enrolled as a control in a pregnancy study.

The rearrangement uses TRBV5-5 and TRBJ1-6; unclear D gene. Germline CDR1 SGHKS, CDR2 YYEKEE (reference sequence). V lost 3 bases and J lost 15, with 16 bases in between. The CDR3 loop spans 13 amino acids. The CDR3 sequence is CASSYTLGGDLHF. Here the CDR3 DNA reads TGTGCCAGCAGCTATACGCTGGGTGGAGACCTCCACTTT.

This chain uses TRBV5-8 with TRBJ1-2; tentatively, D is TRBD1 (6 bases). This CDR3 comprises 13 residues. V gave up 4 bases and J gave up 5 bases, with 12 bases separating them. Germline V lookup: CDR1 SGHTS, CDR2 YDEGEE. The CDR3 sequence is CASSRGSGYGYTF. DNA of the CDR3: TGTGCCAGCAGCAGGGGGTCAGGGTATGGCTACACCTTC.

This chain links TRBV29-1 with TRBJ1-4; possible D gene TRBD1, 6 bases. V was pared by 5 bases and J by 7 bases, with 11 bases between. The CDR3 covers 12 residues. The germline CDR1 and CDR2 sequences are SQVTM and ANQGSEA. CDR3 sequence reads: CSVRTDLEKLFF. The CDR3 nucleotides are TGCAGCGTTAGGACAGATCTTGAAAAACTGTTTTTT.

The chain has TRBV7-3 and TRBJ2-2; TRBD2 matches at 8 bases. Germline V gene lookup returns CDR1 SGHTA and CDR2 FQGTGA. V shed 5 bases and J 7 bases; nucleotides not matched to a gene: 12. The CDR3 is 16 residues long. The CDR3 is CASSRLGGGSDGELFF. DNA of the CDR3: TGTGCCAGCAGCCGCCTAGGCGGGGGGTCGGACGGGGAGCTGTTTTTT. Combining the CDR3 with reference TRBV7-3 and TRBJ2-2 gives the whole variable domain GAGVSQTPSNKVTEKGKYVELRCDPISGHTALYWYRQSLGQGPEFLIYFQGTGAADDSGLPNDRFFAVRPEGSVSTLKIQRTERGDSAVYLCASSRLGGGSDGELFFGEGSRLTVL.